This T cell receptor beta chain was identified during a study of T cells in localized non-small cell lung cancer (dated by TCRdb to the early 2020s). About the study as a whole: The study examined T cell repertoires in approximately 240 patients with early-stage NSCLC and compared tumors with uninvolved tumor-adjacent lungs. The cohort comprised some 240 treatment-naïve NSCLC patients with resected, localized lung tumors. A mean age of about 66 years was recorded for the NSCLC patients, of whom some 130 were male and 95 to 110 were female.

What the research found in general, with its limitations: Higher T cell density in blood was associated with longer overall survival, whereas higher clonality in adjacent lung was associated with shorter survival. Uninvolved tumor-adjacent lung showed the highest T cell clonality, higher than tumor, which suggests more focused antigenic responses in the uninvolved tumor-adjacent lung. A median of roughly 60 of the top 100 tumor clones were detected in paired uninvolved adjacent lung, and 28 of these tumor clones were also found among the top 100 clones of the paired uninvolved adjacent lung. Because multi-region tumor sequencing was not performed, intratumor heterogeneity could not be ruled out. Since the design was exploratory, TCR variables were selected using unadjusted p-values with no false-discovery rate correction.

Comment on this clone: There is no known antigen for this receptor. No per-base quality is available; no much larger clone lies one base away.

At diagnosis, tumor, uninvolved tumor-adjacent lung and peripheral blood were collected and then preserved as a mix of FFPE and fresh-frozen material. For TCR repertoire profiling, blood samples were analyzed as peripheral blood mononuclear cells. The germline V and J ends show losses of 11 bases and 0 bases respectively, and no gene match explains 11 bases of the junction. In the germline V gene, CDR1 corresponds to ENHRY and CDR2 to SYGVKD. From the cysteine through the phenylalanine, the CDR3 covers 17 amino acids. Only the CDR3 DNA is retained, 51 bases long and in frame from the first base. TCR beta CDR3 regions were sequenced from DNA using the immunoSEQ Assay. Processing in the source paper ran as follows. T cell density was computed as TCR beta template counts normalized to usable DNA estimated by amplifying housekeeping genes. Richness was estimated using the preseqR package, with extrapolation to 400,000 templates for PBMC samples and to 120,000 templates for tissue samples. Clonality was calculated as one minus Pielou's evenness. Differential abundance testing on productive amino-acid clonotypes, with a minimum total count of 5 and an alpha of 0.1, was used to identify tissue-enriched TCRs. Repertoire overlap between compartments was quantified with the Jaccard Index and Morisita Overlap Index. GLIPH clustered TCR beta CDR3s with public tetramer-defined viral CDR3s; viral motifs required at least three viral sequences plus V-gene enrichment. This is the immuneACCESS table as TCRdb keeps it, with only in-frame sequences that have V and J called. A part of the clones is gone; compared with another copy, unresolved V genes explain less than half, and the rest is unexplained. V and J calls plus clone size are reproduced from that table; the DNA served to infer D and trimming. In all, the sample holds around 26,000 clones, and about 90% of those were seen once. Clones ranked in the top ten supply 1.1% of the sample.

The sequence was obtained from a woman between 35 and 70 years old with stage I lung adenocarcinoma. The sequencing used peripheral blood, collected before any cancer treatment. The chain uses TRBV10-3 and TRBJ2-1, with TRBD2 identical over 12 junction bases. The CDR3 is CAWYETSGGSSYNEQFF. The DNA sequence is TGTGCCTGGTATGAGACTAGCGGGGGTAGCTCCTACAATGAGCAGTTCTTC.